What follows are 29 T cell receptor beta chains derived from one specimen sequenced in a study of early T cells in non-severe SARS-CoV-2 infection (dated by TCRdb to 2020 to 2023). The library was made by 5' RACE. The instrument given in TCRdb is NextSeq 500. TCRdb reprocessing: public reads trimmed at Q25 with fastp, clones called with MiXCR, in-frame beta chains kept. Every CDR3 protein is listed once, alongside the most common genes and DNA of its rows. The table for this sample lists some 30,000 distinct CDR3 sequences; around 5.4% of them were counted only once. The ten top clones hold roughly 4.9% of the sample. Sequencing used whole blood. Receptor source: an adult who was a healthcare worker with PCR-confirmed SARS-CoV-2 infection or an uninfected control (not recorded which).

This clonotype was observed many times. V usage is TRBV3-1 and J usage is TRBJ2-7; 9 bases align to TRBD1. CDR3 length: 15 amino acids. Germline V gene lookup returns CDR1 LGHDT and CDR2 YNNKEL (reference sequence). V shed 1 base and J 2 bases; nucleotides not matched to a gene: 3. DNA of the CDR3: TGTGCCAGCAGCCAAGGTGGACAGGGGCCCTACGAGCAGTACTTC. This translates into CASSQGGQGPYEQYF.

This clonotype is labeled as medium-sized. The chain combines TRBV20-1 with TRBJ2-7, with D perhaps given as TRBD1 or TRBD2 (6 bases each). The CDR3 loop spans 17 amino acids. CDR1 is DFQATT and CDR2 is SNEGSKA in the germline V gene (reference sequence). V was cut by 2 bases and J by 9 bases, with 29 bases left in between. CDR3 DNA sequence: TGCAGTGCTAGACAACCACCAACTGGGGGGACATACGACGGGCAGTACTTC. Its translation is CSARQPPTGGTYDGQYF.

At least ten counts were recorded for this clonotype. The chain recombines TRBV7-2 with TRBJ2-7, with D maybe TRBD2 (5 bases). The CDR3 sequence is 12 residues long. Per germline, CDR1 SGHTA and CDR2 FQGNSA. Trimming stripped 5 bases from V and 7 bases from J, with 12 bases between. The CDR3 region is CASSLGLFEQYF. In nucleotides, the CDR3 is TGTGCCAGCAGCCTTGGACTTTTTGAGCAGTACTTC.

This clonotype was counted many times. The chain combines TRBV11-2 with TRBJ2-7; 12 bases match TRBD1. Germline V gene data show CDR1 as SGHAT and CDR2 as FQNNGV. V trimming: 5 bases; J trimming: 7 bases; junction bases outside the gene matches: 3. The CDR3 covers 13 residues. The CDR3 loop reads CASSRDRGREQYF. CDR3 coding DNA: TGTGCCAGCAGCCGGGACAGGGGGCGAGAGCAGTACTTC.

This clonotype was recorded many times. This chain joins TRBV5-4 and TRBJ2-7; D remains ambiguous. The germline V gene has CDR1 SGHNT and CDR2 YYREEE (reference sequence). V dropped 1 base and J dropped 6 bases, with 8 bases sitting between them. The CDR3 is 12 amino acids. The CDR3: CASSLTRGEQYF. Written as DNA, the CDR3 is TGTGCCAGCAGCTTGACTCGAGGCGAGCAGTACTTC.

This chain uses TRBV5-1 with TRBJ2-1, with 11 bases aligning to TRBD2. The germline V gene has CDR1 SGHRS and CDR2 YFSETQ. CDR3 length: 16 residues. V lost 2 bases and J lost 5; bases outside the gene matches: 6. The CDR3 sequence is CASSFTSGGSHNEQFF. For the CDR3, the DNA is TGCGCCAGCAGCTTTACTAGCGGGGGTTCGCACAATGAGCAGTTCTTC.

In this sample, this clonotype turned up many times. J is TRBJ1-1 and V is TRBV7-2, with unresolved D. V was pared by 5 bases and J by 4 bases, with 17 bases between. This CDR3 spans 15 amino acids. Germline lookup yields CDR1 SGHTA and CDR2 FQGNSA. CDR3 DNA: TGTGCCAGCAGCCGCACCCTTGGAGGGTTCACTGAAGCTTTCTTT. It yields the protein CASSRTLGGFTEAFF. The complete variable domain, with remaining parts taken from reference TRBV7-2 and TRBJ1-1, reads GAGVSQSPSNKVTEKGKDVELRCDPISGHTALYWYRQSLGQGLEFLIYFQGNSAPDKSGLPSDRFSAERTGGSVSTLTIQRTQQEDSAVYLCASSRTLGGFTEAFFGQGTRLTVV.

V gene TRBV5-1 combines with J gene TRBJ1-1, with D possibly being TRBD1 (6 bases). CDR1 is SGHRS, CDR2 YFSETQ, per germline. V lost 4 bases and J lost 6, with 13 bases in between. The CDR3 contains 13 residues. The CDR3 protein is CASSQGQFPEAFF. The CDR3 DNA sequence: TGCGCCAGCAGCCAAGGACAGTTTCCTGAAGCTTTCTTT. The entire variable domain, with the rest obtained from reference TRBV5-1 and TRBJ1-1, is as follows: KAGVTQTPRYLIKTRGQQVTLSCSPISGHRSVSWYQQTPGQGLQFLFEYFSETQRNKGNFPGRFSGRQFSNSRSEMNVSTLELGDSALYLCASSQGQFPEAFFGQGTRLTVV.

This clonotype was found many times. The genes are TRBV24-1 and TRBJ2-1; D is unclear. The length of the CDR3 is 18 residues. The V end was cut by 3 bases, the J end by 4 bases, with 21 bases between. CDR1 is KGHDR and CDR2 is SFDVKD in the germline V gene. CDR3 DNA: TGTGCCACCAGTGATCCCCTATCCGTCGGGCGGAAGTACAATGAGCAGTTCTTC. It translates to CATSDPLSVGRKYNEQFF.

This clonotype was observed at least ten times. The chain couples TRBV28 to TRBJ1-2; D gene unclear. V was clipped by 4 bases and J by 2 bases, with 8 bases between them. CDR1 is MDHEN and CDR2 is SYDVKM in the germline V gene. The CDR3 runs 13 residues. DNA of the CDR3: TGTGCCAGCAGTTCCGGCGGGAACTATGGCTACACCTTC. Translation gives CASSSGGNYGYTF.

This clonotype showed up many times. The chain combines TRBV4-3 with TRBJ1-6; D is uncertain. Looked up from germline, CDR1 is LGHNA and CDR2 is YSLEER. With 4 bases removed from V and 7 bases from J, the gap between germline ends came to 17 bases. The CDR3 has 16 amino acids. The DNA of the CDR3 is TGCGCCAGCAGCCTCACCCTGGCCGGACGGAATTCACCCCTCCACTTT. It is translated as CASSLTLAGRNSPLHF.

This clonotype was detected a few times. J is TRBJ2-1 and V is TRBV5-1, with unresolved D. Per germline, CDR1 SGHRS and CDR2 YFSETQ. V was cut by 4 bases and J by 1 base, with 15 bases left in between. The CDR3 loop spans 16 amino acids. CDR3 nucleotides: TGCGCCAGCAGCCCTTTCCGCGCCCTTTCCTACAATGAGCAGTTCTTC. The encoded protein is CASSPFRALSYNEQFF.

This clonotype came up many times. The rearrangement uses TRBV7-3 and TRBJ2-5; D is possibly TRBD1 or TRBD2 (6 bases each). The V end lost 5 bases, the J end lost 4 bases, and 17 bases lay between the germline ends. This CDR3 region has 15 residues. Germline V lookup: CDR1 SGHTA, CDR2 FQGTGA. This CDR3 reads CASSNRPGARETQYF. The CDR3 region has the DNA TGTGCCAGCAGCAATCGTCCGGGGGCGCGAGAGACCCAGTACTTC.

Ten or more counts support this clonotype. The chain couples TRBV3-1 to TRBJ1-5, with D hard to call. V lost 2 bases and J 7 bases, leaving 12 bases between the germline ends. In germline, CDR1 is LGHDT, CDR2 YNNKEL (reference sequence). The CDR3 length is 14 residues. The DNA for the CDR3 is TGTGCCAGCAGCCAAATGTCGGAGGCCCAGCCCCAGCATTTT. It is translated as CASSQMSEAQPQHF. Variable domain in full (rest from reference TRBV3-1 and TRBJ1-5): DTAVSQTPKYLVTQMGNDKSIKCEQNLGHDTMYWYKQDSKKFLKIMFSYNNKELIINETVPNRFSPKSPDKAHLNLHINSLELGDSAVYFCASSQMSEAQPQHFGDGTRLSIL.

In nucleotides, the CDR3 is TGTGCCAGCAGTTACGGAGCGGGAGGGCCCCCCTCCACAGATACGCAGTATTTT. Its translation is CASSYGAGGPPSTDTQYF. The chain is built from TRBV6-2 or TRBV6-3 and TRBJ2-3, with 10 bases fitting TRBD2. CDR1 is MNHEY and CDR2 is SVGEGT in the germline V gene. V was clipped by 2 bases and J by 2 bases; unmatched bases: 10. The CDR3 is 18 residues long.

This clonotype has at least ten counts. The chain is built from TRBV12-3 or TRBV12-4 and TRBJ1-5; a possible D gene is TRBD1 (5 bases). The V and J ends lost 4 bases and 2 bases respectively, with 9 bases between them. CDR3 length equals 14 residues. CDR3 DNA: TGTGCCAGCAGTTCGCAACAGGGCAATCAGCCCCAGCATTTT. Encoded protein: CASSSQQGNQPQHF.

Many counts were recorded for this clonotype. The chain is built from TRBV20-1 and TRBJ1-2; D not resolved. V lost 5 bases and J lost 5, with 15 bases in between. Per the germline V gene, CDR1 is DFQATT and CDR2 is SNEGSKA (reference sequence). The CDR3 totals 13 residues. For the CDR3, the DNA is TGCAGTGCTCCGGTGGACGGGGAATATGGCTACACCTTC. This codes for CSAPVDGEYGYTF.

In this sample, this clonotype turned up many times. The CDR3 sequence is CASSLLGLQPQHF. DNA of the CDR3: TGTGCCAGCAGTTTATTGGGACTACAGCCCCAGCATTTT. The chain couples TRBV12-3 or TRBV12-4 to TRBJ1-5; weak D call: TRBD1 (5 bases). Trimming took 2 bases from V and 7 from J, leaving 9 bases between them. The CDR3 sequence is 13 residues long.

This clonotype has only a few counts. This rearrangement joins TRBV20-1 to TRBJ1-5; D call uncertain. The V end lost 8 bases, the J end lost 8 bases, and 19 bases lay between the germline ends. This CDR3 has 13 residues. Per the germline V gene, CDR1 is DFQATT and CDR2 is SNEGSKA (reference sequence). The CDR3 sequence is CSSPGVLSEPQHF. The CDR3 DNA is TGCAGTTCCCCAGGCGTCCTATCAGAGCCCCAGCATTTT.

The sample holds many counts of this clonotype. The V gene is TRBV12-3 or TRBV12-4, the J gene TRBJ2-3; D is possibly TRBD2 (6 bases). This CDR3 region has 17 residues. V was cut by 3 bases and J by 4 bases, with 20 bases left in between. CDR3 region: CASSFSLALAGADTQYF. For the CDR3, the DNA is TGTGCCAGCAGTTTTTCACTAGCTTTAGCCGGCGCAGATACGCAGTATTTT.

In its sample, this clonotype was seen many times. The CDR3 region has the DNA TGTGCCAGCAGTCTTCCGGGACTAGCGTGGTTGGCTGAGCAGTTCTTC. Amino acid sequence: CASSLPGLAWLAEQFF. V and J are TRBV12-3 or TRBV12-4 and TRBJ2-1, with TRBD2 identical over 10 bases. Trimming removed 5 bases from V and 9 bases from J; junction bases left unmatched: 13. CDR3 length equals 16 residues.

The chain couples TRBV20-1 to TRBJ2-3; maybe TRBD2 (7 bases). The CDR3 totals 15 residues. From germline, CDR1 is DFQATT and CDR2 SNEGSKA (reference sequence). V was clipped by 2 bases and J by 7 bases, with 19 bases between them. DNA for the CDR3: TGCAGTGCTAGACACACGGGGGGCCTCGCTCATACGCAGTATTTT. It codes for CSARHTGGLAHTQYF.

This clonotype was counted ten times or more. CDR3 DNA sequence: TGTGCCAGCAGTTCAGAGAAGGGGGGTACCTACGAGCAGTACTTC. Encoded protein: CASSSEKGGTYEQYF. The chain has TRBV6-6 and TRBJ2-7; D may correspond to TRBD1 or TRBD2 (6 bases each). In germline, CDR1 is MNHNY, CDR2 SVGAGI (reference sequence). CDR3 length: 15 amino acids. Trimming shortened V by 4 bases and J by 2 bases, and 15 bases separated the two germline ends.

This clonotype occurred many times. The rearrangement uses TRBV7-2 and TRBJ2-5, with unresolved D. The CDR3 length is 13 residues. Germline-derived CDR1 and CDR2 are SGHTA and FQGNSA. Trimming took off 5 bases at V and 2 bases at J, with 9 bases between the two ends. The CDR3 loop is CASSTTNQETQYF. The CDR3 DNA follows: TGTGCCAGCAGCACTACAAATCAAGAGACCCAGTACTTC.

There are many counts of this clonotype. The chain uses TRBV5-3 and TRBJ2-5; D may be TRBD1 (5 bases). TRBV5-3 is filed as an ORF, its function uncertain. This CDR3 comprises 14 residues. Trimming shortened V by 3 bases and J by 1 base, and 10 bases separated the two germline ends. The CDR3 here is CARSSGHCQETQYF. CDR3 coding DNA: TGTGCCAGAAGCTCCGGACACTGCCAAGAGACCCAGTACTTC.

This clonotype was observed many times. The chain combines TRBV10-3 with TRBJ1-2, with D tentatively TRBD1 (6 bases). Germline V CDR1 and CDR2: ENHRY, SYGVKD. The ends were cut back, 7 bases at V and 4 bases at J, with 19 bases in the middle. The CDR3 consists of 15 residues. CDR3 sequence (DNA): TGTGCCATCACCCGTAACAGGGAGACTTTCTATGGCTACACCTTC. Its translation is CAITRNRETFYGYTF.

This clonotype occurred many times. The J gene is TRBJ1-6, the V gene TRBV18; D uncertain. Trimming took 1 base from V and 7 from J, leaving 11 bases between them. Germline CDR1 KGHSH, CDR2 LQKENI. This CDR3 contains 15 residues. This chain's CDR3 is CASSPREGENSPLHF. Here the CDR3 DNA reads TGTGCCAGCTCACCACGGGAAGGAGAAAATTCACCCCTCCACTTT.

This clonotype was seen a handful of times. This chain uses TRBV7-9 with TRBJ2-3, with TRBD2 matching over 7 bases. V lost 9 bases, J lost 2 bases, and 11 bases stayed unmatched. Germline V gene data show CDR1 as SEHNR and CDR2 as FQNEAQ (reference sequence). This CDR3 has 15 residues. CDR3 loop: CARGGGGSITDTQYF. CDR3 nucleotide sequence: TGTGCCAGGGGTGGAGGCGGGAGCATCACAGATACGCAGTATTTT.

This clonotype has a count of ten or more. The rearrangement joins TRBV20-1 to TRBJ2-5, with D uncertain. The V gene lost 3 bases and the J gene lost 0 bases, with 8 bases spanning the gap. The CDR3 extends over 13 amino acids. Germline assignment: CDR1 DFQATT and CDR2 SNEGSKA (reference sequence). DNA for the CDR3: TGCAGTGCTAGTACCAGCAACCAAGAGACCCAGTACTTC. Its translation: CSASTSNQETQYF.